This T cell receptor beta chain was observed in a study of T cell repertoires in cytomegalovirus infection. Whole-study results and caveats: HLA-C-restricted CMV clonotypes gave the most frequent clonotype in two of eight donors. Frequencies of public TCR beta families were cumulated, and this identified carriers of CMV plus the relevant HLA.

This clonotype was seen many times. Its specificity is not known. TCRdb reanalysed the reads using MiXCR and keeps one entry per CDR3 protein. The data contain approximately 190,000 distinct CDR3 sequences, roughly 9% of them seen just once; the ten biggest clones take up approximately 4.6%. V lost 1 base to trimming and J lost 6 bases; unmatched junction nucleotides: 4. Germline lookup yields CDR1 SGHTA and CDR2 FQGNSA. CDR3 length equals 15 residues. This chain connects TRBV7-2 to TRBJ1-2; 11 nucleotides line up with TRBD1. The material sequenced was PBMCs. The origin of this receptor is a human donor in good health (CMV status not recorded). Some clones in this sample may be carry-over from other donors' samples. The CDR3 loop reads CASSLDGTGGNGYTF. CDR3 coding DNA: TGTGCCAGCAGCTTAGATGGGACAGGGGGGAATGGCTACACCTTC.